The 9 T cell receptor beta chains in this list originate from one sample, sequenced in a study of T cells after yellow fever vaccination. TCRdb independently ran MiXCR on the 5' RACE reads; one entry per CDR3 protein. This table holds under 700,000 distinct CDR3 sequences, about 17% found once. The sequences come from PBMCs, collected about 5 days after the first yellow fever vaccination. All receptors come from a man between 18 and 35 years old who received the YFV17D yellow fever vaccine.

The chain joins TRBV12-3 or TRBV12-4 to TRBJ2-6; tentative D call: TRBD1 (6 bases). CDR3 length equals 19 residues. The V gene lost 3 bases and the J gene lost 3 bases, with 21 bases spanning the gap. The CDR3: CASSFSYQGSSDGANVLTF. CDR3 nucleotide sequence: TGTGCCAGCAGTTTTTCGTACCAGGGGTCTTCTGATGGGGCCAACGTCCTGACTTTC.

The rearrangement uses TRBV5-4 and TRBJ2-1; 8 nucleotides agree with TRBD2. CDR3 length equals 15 residues. Per germline, CDR1 SGHNT and CDR2 YYREEE (reference sequence). The V segment lost 0 bases and the J segment 4 bases; nucleotides outside the gene matches: 3. In DNA form, the CDR3 reads TGTGCCAGCAGCTTGGCCGGGGGGGATTACAATGAGCAGTTCTTC. Its translation: CASSLAGGDYNEQFF.

This chain links TRBV7-2 with TRBJ1-2; 7 bases fit TRBD1. The CDR3 spans 15 residues. The V and J ends lost 3 bases and 3 bases, in that order; junction bases with no gene match: 7. Germline loops: CDR1 SGHTA, CDR2 FQGNSA. Here the CDR3 DNA reads TGTGCCAGCAGCTTGTCCGACGGGACAGACTATGGCTACACCTTC. It encodes CASSLSDGTDYGYTF.

With regard to this clonotype: One end of the junction fails to match germline, which may point to a read error. The chain is built from TRBV2 and TRBJ2-7, with TRBD1 matching over 7 bases. This CDR3 spans 14 amino acids. Germline V lookup: CDR1 SNHLY, CDR2 FYNNEI. The CDR3 here is CAGSEQGSLYEQYF. The CDR3 nucleotides read TGTGCCGGCAGTGAACAGGGGAGTCTCTACGAGCAGTACTTC.

The V gene is TRBV20-1, the J gene TRBJ1-4; D is possibly TRBD1 (6 bases). The length of the CDR3 is 13 residues. V lost 7 bases to trimming and J lost 3 bases, with 12 bases between them. Germline CDR1 reads DFQATT; CDR2 reads SNEGSKA (reference sequence). The CDR3 sequence is CSVPGAANEKLFF. CDR3 in DNA: TGCAGTGTACCGGGGGCAGCTAATGAAAAACTGTTTTTT.

This clonotype was observed a few times. The DNA of the CDR3 is TGTGCCAGCAGTGAATACAAAGGGGCCTACGAGCAGTACTTC. This translates into CASSEYKGAYEQYF. The V gene is TRBV25-1, the J gene TRBJ2-7; D is possibly TRBD1 (5 bases). CDR3 length equals 14 residues. Germline values: CDR1 MGHDK, CDR2 SYGVNS. Trimming left V 0 bases short and J 2 bases short, with 8 bases between.

V gene TRBV7-2 combines with J gene TRBJ2-7; TRBD1 or TRBD2 may be the D gene (6 bases each). Trimming stripped 4 bases from V and 4 bases from J, with 14 bases between. The CDR3 totals 14 residues. Germline CDR1 and CDR2: SGHTA and FQGNSA. CDR3 region: CASSSWGASYEQYF. DNA of the CDR3: TGTGCCAGCAGCTCCTGGGGGGCGTCATACGAGCAGTACTTC.

In its sample, this clonotype was seen a few times. The chain carries TRBV3-1 and TRBJ2-7; possible D gene TRBD1, 5 bases. This CDR3 has 13 residues. Germline V gene sequence: CDR1 LGHDT, CDR2 YNNKEL (reference sequence). Between the trimmed V and J ends, which lost 2 bases and 4 bases, there was a span of 9 bases. CDR3 in amino acids: CASSQSPGYEQYV. The CDR3 nucleotides are TGTGCCAGCAGCCAAAGTCCAGGGTACGAGCAGTACGTC.

The chain employs TRBV12-5 and TRBJ2-5, with D uncertain. Trimming pared 4 bases from V and 1 base from J, leaving 7 bases between. Per germline, CDR1 LGHNT and CDR2 FRNRAP. CDR3 length equals 13 residues. The CDR3: CASGWQLQETQYF. CDR3 sequence (DNA): TGTGCTAGTGGTTGGCAGCTCCAAGAGACCCAGTACTTC.